This TCR beta chain derives from a study of shared clonotypes between healthy human individuals. CDR1 and CDR2 (germline): MDHEN, SYDVKM. This CDR3 contains 16 residues. With 6 bases clipped from V and 5 bases from J, the junction kept 14 bases outside the gene matches. Those who donated were healthy HIV-negative adults, with no recent acute infections or vaccinations reported. CD4+ cells yielded CD45RA+ naive and CD45RA-negative memory subsets. Profiled with immunoSEQ multiplex PCR; TCRdb holds only in-frame clones, not every one. This repertoire shows under 600,000 clones, approximately 97% found once; its top ten account for about 0.06%.

This chain joins TRBV28 and TRBJ2-3, with 7 bases matching TRBD1. The sequencing sample was made of naive CD4+ T cells sorted from blood. The sample's subset: CD45RA+ positively selected. The sequence derives from a woman in her 30s in good health. CDR3 in amino acids: CASRPDRAKQRDTQYF. The CDR3, as DNA: TGTGCCAGCAGACCCGACAGGGCCAAACAGCGAGATACGCAGTATTTT. Full variable domain (missing parts from reference TRBV28 and TRBJ2-3): DVKVTQSSRYLVKRTGEKVFLECVQDMDHENMFWYRQDPGLGLRLIYFSYDVKMKEKGDIPEGYSVSREKKERFSLILESASTNQTSMYLCASRPDRAKQRDTQYFGPGTRLTVL.